This T cell receptor beta chain emerged from a study of shared clonotypes between healthy human individuals. Points from the study as a whole: Limited genetic and exposure-history diversity came from having few donors. Generally, naive subsets came out with larger estimated richness than memory subsets.

Generated by immunoSEQ multiplex PCR, the TCRdb table keeps only in-frame clones and is missing some. The repertoire holds under 2,000,000 clones, just under 95% seen once, with roughly 1.2% in the top ten. CD45RO negativity and positive selection for CCR7 defined naive CD8 cells, a population that excluded terminally differentiated effector memory CD45RA+ cells. Germline loops: CDR1 MNHEY, CDR2 SMNVEV (reference sequence). This CDR3 is 13 amino acids long. The V and J ends lost 4 bases and 6 bases respectively, with 10 bases between them. Comment on this clone: The antigen remains undetermined.

The chain carries TRBV27 and TRBJ2-1; weak D call: TRBD2 (5 bases). Sequenced: naive CD8+ T cells sorted from blood. The sequence was obtained from a man younger than 35 in good health. CDR3 bases: TGTGCCAGCAGTTCCTCTAGCTCCAATGAGCAGTTCTTC. It is translated as CASSSSSSNEQFF.